The clone carrying this T cell receptor beta chain has a handful of counts. In the original workflow: From reference gene primer amplification, estimates of nucleated cell counts were derived. The data were produced by immunoSEQ multiplex PCR, yet TCRdb's version contains in-frame clones alone and is incomplete. The DNA was the basis for D and trimming; V, J and clone size are from that table. The sample lists 200,000 to 250,000 clones; roughly four fifths were seen once. V shed 4 bases, J shed 4 bases, and the junction held 4 bases outside the gene matches. In germline, CDR1 is GTSNPN, CDR2 SVGIG (reference sequence). There are 13 residues in the CDR3. These data come from a study of blood T cell repertoires in COVID-19. Study at large: The United States, Italy and Spain supplied acute and convalescent COVID-19 samples. T cells, B-cell-depleted T cells, or PBMCs provided the cDNA or gDNA that served as material.

The genes are TRBV30 and TRBJ1-1, with 9 bases lining up with TRBD1. The receptor's source is a woman aged 70-85 years with acute or convalescent COVID-19. The sample comprised peripheral blood. The chain's CDR3 is CAWTVTGGTEAFF. CDR3 in DNA: TGTGCCTGGACTGTGACAGGGGGCACTGAAGCTTTCTTT.